This T cell receptor beta chain originates from a study of identical twins. Template switching created a universal primer site, and the cDNA included unique molecular identifiers. TCRdb recomputed calls from the 5' RACE reads with MiXCR, one row per CDR3 protein. The sample records under 300,000 distinct CDR3 sequences, roughly an eighth being singletons. Looked up from germline, CDR1 is SGHNT and CDR2 is YYREEE (reference sequence). The CDR3 runs 15 residues. V lost 2 bases to trimming and J lost 2 bases; unmatched junction nucleotides: 4. All donors were healthy Caucasians. Sequencing was performed on memory (CD45RO+) T cells sorted from blood. The sequence came from a woman between 18 and 30 years old in good health. V gene TRBV5-4 combines with J gene TRBJ2-1, with TRBD1 matching over 7 bases. The CDR3 sequence: CASSLGTVPYNEQFF. CDR3 coding DNA: TGTGCCAGCAGCTTAGGGACAGTTCCCTACAATGAGCAGTTCTTC.